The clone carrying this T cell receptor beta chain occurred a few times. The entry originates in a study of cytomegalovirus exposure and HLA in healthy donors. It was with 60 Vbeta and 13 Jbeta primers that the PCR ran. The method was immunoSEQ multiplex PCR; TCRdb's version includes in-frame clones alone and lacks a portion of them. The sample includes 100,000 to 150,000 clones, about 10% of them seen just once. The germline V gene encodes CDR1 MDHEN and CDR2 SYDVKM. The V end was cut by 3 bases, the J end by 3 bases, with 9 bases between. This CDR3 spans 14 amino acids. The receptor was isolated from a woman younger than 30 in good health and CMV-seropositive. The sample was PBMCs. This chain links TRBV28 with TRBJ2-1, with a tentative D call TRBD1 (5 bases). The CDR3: CASSFQGFYNEQFF. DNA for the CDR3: TGTGCCAGCAGTTTTCAGGGATTCTACAATGAGCAGTTCTTC. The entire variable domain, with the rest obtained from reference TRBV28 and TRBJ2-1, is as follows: DVKVTQSSRYLVKRTGEKVFLECVQDMDHENMFWYRQDPGLGLRLIYFSYDVKMKEKGDIPEGYSVSREKKERFSLILESASTNQTSMYLCASSFQGFYNEQFFGPGTRLTVL.